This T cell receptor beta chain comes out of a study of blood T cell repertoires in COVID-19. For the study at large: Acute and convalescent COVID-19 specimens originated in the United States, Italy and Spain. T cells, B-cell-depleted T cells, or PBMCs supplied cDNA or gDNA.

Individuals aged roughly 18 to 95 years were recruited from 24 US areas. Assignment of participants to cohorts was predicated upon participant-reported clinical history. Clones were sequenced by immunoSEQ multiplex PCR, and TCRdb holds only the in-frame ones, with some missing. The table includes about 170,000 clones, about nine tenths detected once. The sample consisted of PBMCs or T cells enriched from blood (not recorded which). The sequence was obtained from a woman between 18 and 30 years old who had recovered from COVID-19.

The DNA of the CDR3 is TGTGCCTGGAGTGGAGAGGATGTAACAGGGGAGCTGTTTTTT. Translation: CAWSGEDVTGELFF. The chain joins TRBV30 to TRBJ2-2; D not certain. Germline assignment: CDR1 GTSNPN and CDR2 SVGIG (reference sequence). This CDR3 is 14 amino acids long. V lost 1 base, J lost 8 bases, and 14 bases lay in between.